This entry lists 6 T cell receptor beta chains sequenced from one sample in a study of chemoradiotherapy in HPV16-positive cancers. Here immunoSEQ multiplex PCR was the method, and the copy in TCRdb shows in-frame clones only, minus some. The table records 4,000 to 5,500 clones, about four fifths of them present only once. The sequences come from tumor tissue, collected from a patient who underwent chemoradiotherapy. These receptors originate from a human donor with HPV-associated anogenital cancer.

J is TRBJ1-4 and V is TRBV2, with TRBD1 matching 9 bases. The V and J ends lost 6 bases and 7 bases, in that order; junction bases with no gene match: 0. The CDR3 runs 12 residues. CDR1 SNHLY and CDR2 FYNNEI come from the germline V gene. The DNA for the CDR3 is TGTGCCAGCAGGGGACAGGGTGAAAAACTGTTTTTT. Its translation: CASRGQGEKLFF.

The chain links TRBV27 to TRBJ2-5; D remains ambiguous. This CDR3 region has 13 residues. From germline, CDR1 is MNHEY and CDR2 SMNVEV (reference sequence). V was pared by 5 bases and J by 5 bases, with 12 bases between. The chain's CDR3 is CASSRSPRETQYF. The CDR3 coding sequence is TGTGCCAGCAGTCGCTCCCCCCGGGAGACCCAGTACTTC.

The chain employs TRBV5-8 and TRBJ2-1; 9 bases are shared with TRBD2. Germline V gene lookup returns CDR1 SGHTS and CDR2 YDEGEE. The J segment lost 0 bases and the V segment lost 3 bases, leaving 4 bases of the junction unmatched. This CDR3 contains 16 residues. The CDR3 is CASSSFSGSSYNEQFF. The DNA of the CDR3 is TGTGCCAGCAGCTCCTTTAGCGGGAGCTCCTACAATGAGCAGTTCTTC.

This clone was detected a few times. V gene TRBV29-1 combines with J gene TRBJ1-1; D gene unclear. Germline CDR1 and CDR2: SQVTM and ANQGSEA. This CDR3 is built from 13 residues. Trimming left V 4 bases short and J 6 bases short, with 15 bases between. The CDR3 loop reads CSVVHSGVSEAFF. The CDR3 DNA is TGCAGCGTTGTCCATTCGGGAGTCTCTGAAGCTTTCTTT.

This clone was counted once. V and J are TRBV7-6 and TRBJ2-3; D ambiguous. V was trimmed by 1 base and J by 4 bases, leaving 6 bases between them. The V gene's germline CDR1 is SGHVS and CDR2 FNYEAQ. The CDR3 consists of 13 residues. CDR3 protein: CASSLVIADTQYF. CDR3 DNA: TGTGCCAGCAGCTTAGTAATCGCAGATACGCAGTATTTT.

This chain joins TRBV5-4 and TRBJ1-2; D gene ambiguous. CDR3 length: 14 amino acids. CDR1 and CDR2 from the germline V gene are SGHNT and YYREEE (reference sequence). V was shortened by 4 bases and J by 7 bases, with 17 bases between the two germline ends. The CDR3 DNA reads TGTGCCAGCAGCCCTAGGACTGATGGGTCTGGCTACACCTTC. This encodes CASSPRTDGSGYTF.